One and the same sample provided the 10 T cell receptor beta chains below, sequenced in a study of T cell responses to AZD1222 COVID-19 vaccine. Assay used: immunoSEQ multiplex PCR; TCRdb lists only in-frame clones, some missing. Seen here are just over 70,000 clones, about 85% observed once, and the top ten hold around 21%. The sequences come from peripheral blood, collected on day 0 of AZD1222 vaccination. All receptors come from an adult in good health.

The V gene is TRBV5-4, the J gene TRBJ2-3; D possibly uses TRBD1 or TRBD2 (6 bases each). The CDR3 is made up of 15 amino acids. Germline-derived CDR1 and CDR2 are SGHNT and YYREEE (reference sequence). Between the trimmed V and J ends, which lost 3 bases and 2 bases, there was a span of 13 bases. CDR3 DNA sequence: TGTGCCAGCAGCTGGGGGCGGGGAACCACAGATACGCAGTATTTT. Translation gives CASSWGRGTTDTQYF. The full variable domain, in which reference TRBV5-4 and TRBJ2-3 provide the parts outside the CDR3, is ETGVTQSPTHLIKTRGQQVTLRCSSQSGHNTVSWYQQALGQGPQFIFQYYREEENGRGNFPPRFSGLQFPNYSSELNVNALELDDSALYLCASSWGRGTTDTQYFGPGTRLTVL.

Notes on this clone: Sequence at one end of the junction differs from germline and may be a read error. The V and J genes are TRBV7-6 and TRBJ2-1, with a tentative D call TRBD2 (6 bases). Germline CDR1 reads SGHVS; CDR2 reads FNYEAQ. CDR3 length equals 12 residues. CDR3 DNA sequence: TGTGTAGTAGGGGACTCCCACAATGAGCAGTTCTTC. Translated: CVVGDSHNEQFF.

V usage is TRBV2 and J usage is TRBJ2-2; D could derive from TRBD1 or TRBD2 (5 bases each). Trimming shortened V by 6 bases and J by 1 base, and 9 bases separated the two germline ends. The CDR3 runs 14 residues. Germline V CDR1 and CDR2: SNHLY, FYNNEI. The CDR3 bases are TGTGCCAGCAGGGGACGTGTGAACACCGGGGAGCTGTTTTTT. Encoded protein: CASRGRVNTGELFF.

V and J are TRBV2 and TRBJ1-1, with D possibly matching TRBD1 (6 bases). Trimming removed 5 bases from V and 1 base from J, with 11 bases in between. The germline CDR1 and CDR2 sequences are SNHLY and FYNNEI. The CDR3 runs 14 residues. In nucleotides, the CDR3 is TGTGCCAGCAGTAAATTGGACAGGAACACTGAAGCTTTCTTT. This sequence encodes CASSKLDRNTEAFF.

This chain connects TRBV29-1 to TRBJ2-5; D is unclear. The CDR3 runs to 12 residues. The germline V gene has CDR1 SQVTM and CDR2 ANQGSEA. Trimming pared 6 bases from V and 5 bases from J, leaving 13 bases between. The CDR3 reads CSVADGSETQYF. The CDR3, as DNA: TGCAGCGTGGCGGACGGTTCGGAGACCCAGTACTTC. The whole variable domain, remainder taken from reference TRBV29-1 and TRBJ2-5, is SAVISQKPSRDICQRGTSLTIQCQVDSQVTMMFWYRQQPGQSLTLIATANQGSEATYESGFVIDKFPISRPNLTFSTLTVSNMSPEDSSIYLCSVADGSETQYFGPGTRLLVL.

This chain links TRBV5-5 with TRBJ1-4, with 7 positions matching TRBD1. Trimming at V came to 3 bases and at J to 7 bases, leaving 12 bases not matched to a gene. The CDR3 runs to 16 residues. Germline V gives CDR1 SGHKS, CDR2 YYEKEE (reference sequence). Here the CDR3 DNA reads TGTGCCAGCAGCTCCCCGGCGACAGGGCGGGGTGAAAAACTGTTTTTT. Translating gives CASSSPATGRGEKLFF.

V and J are TRBV18 and TRBJ2-6; TRBD2 might be the D (6 bases). CDR1 and CDR2 (germline): KGHSH, LQKENI. Trimming shortened V by 2 bases and J by 2 bases, and 7 bases separated the two germline ends. This CDR3 comprises 15 residues. The chain's CDR3 is CASSPGGTGANVLTF. CDR3 DNA sequence: TGTGCCAGCTCACCAGGGGGGACTGGGGCCAACGTCCTGACTTTC.

This chain joins TRBV18 and TRBJ1-1; D is unclear. The CDR3 is 14 amino acids. Germline CDR1 reads KGHSH; CDR2 reads LQKENI. V was trimmed by 0 bases and J by 8 bases, leaving 13 bases between them. The CDR3 nucleotides read TGTGCCAGCTCACCACCTGGGCAAACTCCGGAAGCTTTCTTT. Translating gives CASSPPGQTPEAFF.

The rearrangement uses TRBV2 and TRBJ2-7, with a tentative D call TRBD2 (5 bases). The CDR3 has 13 amino acids. The germline V gene has CDR1 SNHLY and CDR2 FYNNEI. The V end lost 7 bases, the J end lost 4 bases, and 14 bases lay between the germline ends. The CDR3 DNA sequence: TGTGCCAGCAACGGCGGGCGGCGGTACGAGCAGTACTTC. Encoded protein: CASNGGRRYEQYF.

V gene TRBV19 combines with J gene TRBJ1-2, with 8 bases aligning to TRBD1. V lost 3 bases and J lost 6; bases outside the gene matches: 3. The CDR3 extends over 13 amino acids. The germline gives CDR1 LNHDA, CDR2 SQIVND (reference sequence). Here the CDR3 reads CASSIAGGNGYTF. In DNA, the CDR3 is TGTGCCAGTAGTATCGCAGGGGGCAATGGCTACACCTTC.